Given below is one TCR beta chain in context. Its recognized antigen is unknown. Base qualities are not at hand, and no much larger clone is one base apart. The method behind the library was the immunoSEQ multiplex PCR assay. For the multiplex PCR, a mixture combining 60 forward primers for TCR Vbeta segments and 13 reverse primers for TCR Jbeta segments was used. A multiplex PCR assay on genomic DNA amplified the CDR3 region of rearranged TCR beta genes. The amplified TCR beta libraries were sequenced on the Illumina HiSeq System as 87-base-pair reads. The study's processing was this. Across the 500 to 700 repertoires, a later analysis counted roughly 84 million unique TCR beta chains, approximately 10 million of which were shared by at least two donors. Raw reads were error-corrected and collapsed into unique sequences with a nearest-neighbor algorithm that merged closely related sequences to remove PCR and sequencing errors. To assign V, D and J gene segments, CDR3 sequences were aligned to IMGT reference sequences. For a sequence to be retained, a match of at least six nucleotides was required to both a V gene segment and a J gene segment. A rearrangement counted as productive if the CDR3 had no stop codons and remained in frame with V and J, and every other rearrangement counted as non-productive. CDR3 was defined by IMGT convention, running from the second conserved V-encoded cysteine to the conserved J-encoded phenylalanine. In an earlier analysis of just under 600 of the donors, sequences lacking an unambiguous match to a single V gene segment were excluded. In an earlier analysis of 450 to 700 of the donors, V segments were called functional above 56.7% productive rearrangements and were called segregating when the between-donor standard deviation exceeded 5%. To diagnose cytomegalovirus status from the catalog of TCR beta chain sequences, a statistical classification framework was built. V and J gene assignment, in a later analysis, came from comparing TCR nucleotide sequences with IMGT/GENE-DB human TR gene sequences. Using the TCRdist pipeline, a later analysis assigned CDR3 sequences along with most-parsimonious VDJ recombination scenarios. A later analysis defined each TCR beta chain by its CDR3 amino acid sequence plus V-gene family, and excluded reads lacking a unique V-gene family. As a way to deal with suspected cross-contamination and a sequencing artifact, a later analysis dropped roughly 600 nucleotide sequences that were highly shared and had low generation probability. A later analysis calculated a clonal expansion index for each public chain from normalized within-repertoire ranks of inferred template counts. A later analysis computed generation probabilities with a VDJ recombination model fitted to out-of-frame rearrangements, and checked the results against IGoR. Hypergeometric tests were used in a later analysis to score TCR-TCR, TCR-HLA and TCR-CMV co-occurrence, with a repertoire-size bias correction applied to the TCR pairs. In a later analysis, false discovery rates were estimated by permuting HLA or CMV assignments 20 times. In a later analysis, co-occurring TCRs were grouped with DBSCAN, and TCRdist sequence similarity was added when clustering was performed within HLA-allele-positive subsets. Co-occurrence clustering excluded repertoires with fewer than 30,000 or more than 120,000 public chains, plus five with anomalous nucleotide sharing. TCRdb provides this immuneACCESS table in a form limited to in-frame rearrangements. Some clones are lacking; in checked studies, under half of them reflect an unresolved V gene, and why the rest are absent is not known. Clone size and V and J calls were adopted from that table, with D and trimming inferred from the DNA. The sample yields over 120,000 clones; 74% were counted once. The top ten constitute approximately 4.3% of the sample.

This sample was taken from a study of cytomegalovirus exposure and HLA in healthy donors (dated by TCRdb to the late 2010s). For context, the study as a whole: An earlier analysis of roughly 500 of the donors reported 250 to 350 Gb of sequence data and 100 million to 130 million unique TCR beta sequences from about 179 million T cells. The study combined high-throughput TCR immunosequencing, statistical association of individual TCRs with disease status, and machine learning to predict cytomegalovirus infection status. The study used immunosequencing to profile the T cell repertoires of approximately 630 subjects and linked those repertoires to cytomegalovirus serostatus. A later analysis re-examined previously published TCR beta repertoires from roughly 650 donors and added high-resolution HLA genotyping to investigate patterns of TCR occurrence. Several DR-DQ haplotypes were treated as single units for association and clustering because of strong linkage in the cohort. Among 398 genotyped donors of the cohort, an average of around 250,000 unique TCR beta nucleotide sequences was sequenced per donor, of which 15% to 20% were non-productive. The number of typed donors differed by locus: about 620-640 for A, B, C, DRB1 and DQB1; 500 to 550 for DQA1; around 580 for DPA1; and roughly 450 for DPB1. In addition to the first cohort of 666 subjects, a separate validation cohort of 130 or so different subjects was used. Alongside the repertoire data, information on donor age, sex, ethnicity and CMV serostatus was compiled. To decide whether each TCR beta V gene segment behaved as functional or pseudogenic, an earlier analysis of approximately 620 of the donors relied on high-throughput TCR beta sequencing. All discovery cohort repertoires had been generated using a single sequencing platform. Approximately 310 gigabases of sequencing data and about 92 million unique TCR sequences made up an early release that covered about 640 HLA-typed donors. The study was designed to test whether signatures of past pathogen exposure could be identified by cataloging public T cell receptors. Of the 300 to 500 genotyped donors, less than 90% were placed in the genetic ancestry cluster associated with self-reported Caucasian donors. In the later analysis, no new phenotypic data were used to find candidate immune exposures; instead, reliance was placed on TCR beta sequences and their occurrence across donors. Both class I and class II loci were covered by HLA typing, at four-digit resolution. A later genetic analysis took genome-wide SNP genotypes for about three fifths of the roughly 670 donors and used that subset as a discovery cohort.

Results the study describes overall, beyond this receptor: Because the 87-base-pair reads could not distinguish some IMGT-functional V segments, including TRBV6-2 and TRBV6-3, those segments were excluded. Sequencing depth was assumed to be roughly uniform across donors in the presence/absence analyses, though that assumption may not hold. In an earlier analysis of some 540 of the donors, most TCR beta V segments appeared in productive rearrangements about 90% or about 30% of the time, broadly matching IMGT annotations. CMV serostatus was the only immune exposure information available for the cohort. In a later genetic analysis, a missense DCLRE1C variant was associated with V-gene and J-gene trimming of TCR beta chains, and the association was replicated in an independent cohort. Linkage disequilibrium might explain the correlated functional status among segregating V segments, but an unknown experimental factor could not be ruled out. Because HLA typing was missing for some donors at each locus, association tests included only the typed subset. Assigning TCR associations to individual alleles was difficult when HLA alleles, especially DR and DQ, strongly co-occurred. In a later analysis, most CMV-associated TCR beta chains were found to appear HLA-restricted, with HLA associations seemingly driven largely by CMV exposure. The classifier was reported to diagnose cytomegalovirus status with high specificity and sensitivity in both the original and validation cohorts. Most TCR sequences were seen in very few donors, while some public TCRs were found in many individuals. A further reported finding was that TCR beta sequences accurately predicted the HLA-A and HLA-B alleles for most subjects in the first cohort. In vitro tests confirmed that a few of the cytomegalovirus-associated TCR beta chains recognize cytomegalovirus antigens. The cohort was sequenced for TCR beta chains only, and without alpha or paired-chain data the features that could be detected were limited. Compared with equally common non-associated chains, HLA-associated TCR beta chains in a later analysis were more clonally expanded and had lower generation probabilities. In a later analysis, several top co-occurrence clusters were reported to appear linked to parvovirus B19, influenza, CMV and Epstein-Barr virus. Around 16 rarely observed V segments, including chromosome 9 orphons, were excluded from the earlier analysis of some 590 of the donors because counts were too low. It was suggested by the authors that the approach could potentially be generalized to other disease states and immunological phenotypes. The sequencing pipeline was judged likely to have produced a cluster of highly shared sequence variants as a technical artifact. Compared with the approximately 710-donor mean, donors in an Asian-associated ancestry cluster had fewer N-insertions in productive TCRs, according to a later genetic analysis. A total of 164 TCR beta chains were listed by the study as associated with cytomegalovirus. Specific HLA alleles were associated with about 17,000 TCR beta sequences at a false discovery rate of 0.05 in a later analysis. According to a later analysis, TCR association rates differed among HLA loci, with DRB1 alleles showing the most associated TCRs and HLA-C alleles showing the fewest.

The CDR1 and CDR2 encoded by the germline V gene are MDHEN and SYDVKM. From cysteine to phenylalanine, the CDR3 is 13 amino acids long. The DNA shown is the 39-base CDR3, in frame from base 1. V sheds 5 bases and J sheds 3 bases, leaving 10 bases between their ends. In total, roughly 670 healthy bone marrow donors made up the cohort. At the time of sampling, all cohort members were nominally healthy, though unrecorded immune exposures were likely present. The donor tested CMV seropositive, placing the donor among the approximately 310 seropositive members of the cohort. A peripheral blood sample was collected from each donor, and TCR beta sequencing was performed on peripheral blood mononuclear cells. Genomic DNA was extracted from the blood cell samples with the Qiagen DNeasy Blood Extraction Kit.

The material sequenced was PBMCs. The chain was built from TRBV28 and TRBJ1-2; no D segment can be confidently identified. The sequence was collected from a man between 18 and 29 years old in good health and CMV-seropositive. The nucleotide sequence is given as TGTGCCAGCAGTCGGGATTTGGACTATGGCTACACCTTC. The translation is CASSRDLDYGYTF.